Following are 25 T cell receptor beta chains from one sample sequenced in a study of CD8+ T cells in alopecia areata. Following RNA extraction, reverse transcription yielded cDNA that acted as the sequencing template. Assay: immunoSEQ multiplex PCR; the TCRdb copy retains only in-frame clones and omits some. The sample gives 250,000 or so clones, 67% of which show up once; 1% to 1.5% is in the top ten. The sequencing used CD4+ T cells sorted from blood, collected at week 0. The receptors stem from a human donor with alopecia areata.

The CDR3 DNA reads as TGTGCCTGCCCGGGGGGTCGGAACACTGAAGCTTTCTTT. Translated, it gives CACPGGRNTEAFF. J is TRBJ1-1 and V is TRBV30; TRBD1 is a possible D gene (5 bases). V was clipped by 6 bases and J by 1 base, with 12 bases between them. This CDR3 has 13 residues. Germline values: CDR1 GTSNPN, CDR2 SVGIG (reference sequence).

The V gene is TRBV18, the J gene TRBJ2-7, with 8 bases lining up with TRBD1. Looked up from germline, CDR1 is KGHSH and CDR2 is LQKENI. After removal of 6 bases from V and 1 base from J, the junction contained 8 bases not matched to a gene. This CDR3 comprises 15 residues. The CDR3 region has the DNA TGTGCCAGCTCCCCCCGGGACAGGCCTTCCTACGAGCAGTACTTC. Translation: CASSPRDRPSYEQYF.

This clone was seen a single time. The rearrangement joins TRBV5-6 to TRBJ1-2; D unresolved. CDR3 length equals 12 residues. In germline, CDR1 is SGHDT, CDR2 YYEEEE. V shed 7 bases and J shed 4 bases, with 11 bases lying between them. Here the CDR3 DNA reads TGTGCCAGCGCCGCGGACCGCTATGGCTACACCTTC. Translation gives CASAADRYGYTF.

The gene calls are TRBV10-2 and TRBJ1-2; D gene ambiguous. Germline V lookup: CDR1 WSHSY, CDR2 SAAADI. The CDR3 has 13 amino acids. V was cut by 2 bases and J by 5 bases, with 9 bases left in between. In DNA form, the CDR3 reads TGCGCCAGCAGTGAGAACGGGGATTATGGCTACACCTTC. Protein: CASSENGDYGYTF.

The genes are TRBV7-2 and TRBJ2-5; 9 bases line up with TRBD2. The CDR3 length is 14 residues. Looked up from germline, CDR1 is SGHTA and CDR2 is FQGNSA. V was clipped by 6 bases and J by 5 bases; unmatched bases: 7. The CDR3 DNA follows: TGTGCCAGCAGTAGGCGGGGGGGCCCGGAGACCCAGTACTTC. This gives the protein CASSRRGGPETQYF.

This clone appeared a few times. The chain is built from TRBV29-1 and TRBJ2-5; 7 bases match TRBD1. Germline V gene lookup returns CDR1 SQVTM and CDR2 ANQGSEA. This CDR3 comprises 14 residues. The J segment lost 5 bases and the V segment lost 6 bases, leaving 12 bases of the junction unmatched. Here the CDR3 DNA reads TGCAGCGTCATCAGGGGGATACCCCCGGAGACCCAGTACTTC. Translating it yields CSVIRGIPPETQYF. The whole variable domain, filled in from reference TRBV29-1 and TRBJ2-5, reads SAVISQKPSRDICQRGTSLTIQCQVDSQVTMMFWYRQQPGQSLTLIATANQGSEATYESGFVIDKFPISRPNLTFSTLTVSNMSPEDSSIYLCSVIRGIPPETQYFGPGTRLLVL.

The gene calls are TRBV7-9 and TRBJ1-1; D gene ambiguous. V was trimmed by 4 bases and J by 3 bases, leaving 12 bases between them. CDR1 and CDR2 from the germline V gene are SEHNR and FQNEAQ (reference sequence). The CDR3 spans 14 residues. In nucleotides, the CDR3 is TGTGCCAGCAGCTCGGGAAACTACGACACTGAAGCTTTCTTT. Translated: CASSSGNYDTEAFF.

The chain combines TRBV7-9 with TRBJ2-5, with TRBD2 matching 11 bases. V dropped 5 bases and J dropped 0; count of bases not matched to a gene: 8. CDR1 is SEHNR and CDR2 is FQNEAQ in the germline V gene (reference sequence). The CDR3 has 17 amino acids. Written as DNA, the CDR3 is TGTGCCAGCAGCCCGGGAACTAGCGGGGGTTACCAAGAGACCCAGTACTTC. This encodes CASSPGTSGGYQETQYF.

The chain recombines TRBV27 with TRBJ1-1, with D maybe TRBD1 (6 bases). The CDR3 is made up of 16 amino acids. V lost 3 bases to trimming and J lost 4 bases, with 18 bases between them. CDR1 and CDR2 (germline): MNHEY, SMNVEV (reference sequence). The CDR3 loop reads CASSFGGGWVGTEAFF. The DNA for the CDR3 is TGTGCCAGCAGTTTCGGTGGGGGCTGGGTGGGCACTGAAGCTTTCTTT.

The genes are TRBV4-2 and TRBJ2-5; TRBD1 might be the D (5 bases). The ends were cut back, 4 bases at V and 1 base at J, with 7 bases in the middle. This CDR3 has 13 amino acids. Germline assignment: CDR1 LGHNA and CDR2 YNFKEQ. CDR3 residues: CASSPDIQETQYF. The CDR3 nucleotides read TGTGCCAGCAGCCCGGACATCCAAGAGACCCAGTACTTC.

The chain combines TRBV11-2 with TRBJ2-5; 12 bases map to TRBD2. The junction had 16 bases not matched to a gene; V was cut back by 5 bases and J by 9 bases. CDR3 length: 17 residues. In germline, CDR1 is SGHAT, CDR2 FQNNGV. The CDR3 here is CASSKTSGGHINMAQYF. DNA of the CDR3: TGTGCCAGCAGCAAGACTAGCGGGGGCCATATTAATATGGCCCAGTACTTC.

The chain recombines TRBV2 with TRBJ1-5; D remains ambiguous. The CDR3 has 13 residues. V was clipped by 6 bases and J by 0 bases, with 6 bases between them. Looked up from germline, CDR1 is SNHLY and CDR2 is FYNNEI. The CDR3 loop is CASRADSNQPQHF. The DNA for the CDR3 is TGTGCCAGCAGGGCTGATAGCAATCAGCCCCAGCATTTT.

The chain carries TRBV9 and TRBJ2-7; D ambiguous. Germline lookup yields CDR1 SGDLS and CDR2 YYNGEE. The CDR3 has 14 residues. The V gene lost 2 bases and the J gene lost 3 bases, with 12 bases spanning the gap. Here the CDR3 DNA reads TGTGCCAGCAGCGTCTCCCGGGCCGACTACGAGCAGTACTTC. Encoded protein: CASSVSRADYEQYF.

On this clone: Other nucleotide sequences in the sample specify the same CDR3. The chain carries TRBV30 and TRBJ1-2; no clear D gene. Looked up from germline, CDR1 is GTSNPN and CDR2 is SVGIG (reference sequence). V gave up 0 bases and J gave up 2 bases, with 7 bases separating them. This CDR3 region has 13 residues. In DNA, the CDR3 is TGTGCCTGGAGTGTGAGCGGAAACTATGGCTACACCTTC. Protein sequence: CAWSVSGNYGYTF. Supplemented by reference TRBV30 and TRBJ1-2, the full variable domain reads SQTIHQWPATLVQPVGSPLSLECTVEGTSNPNLYWYRQAAGRGLQLLFYSVGIGQISSEVPQNLSASRPQDRQFILSSKKLLLSDSGFYLCAWSVSGNYGYTFGSGTRLTVV.

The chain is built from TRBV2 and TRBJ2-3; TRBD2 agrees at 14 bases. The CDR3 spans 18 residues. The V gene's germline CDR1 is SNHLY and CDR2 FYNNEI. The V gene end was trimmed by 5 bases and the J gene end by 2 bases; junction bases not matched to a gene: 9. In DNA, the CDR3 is TGTGCCAGCAGTTCCGGGACTAGCGGGGGCCCCACCACAGATACGCAGTATTTT. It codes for CASSSGTSGGPTTDTQYF.

CDR3 region: CASSLGRDWTEAFF. The CDR3 DNA reads TGTGCCAGCAGTTTGGGCAGGGATTGGACTGAAGCTTTCTTT. This chain connects TRBV27 to TRBJ1-1; D is perhaps TRBD1 (5 bases). CDR1 is MNHEY, CDR2 SMNVEV, per germline (reference sequence). The CDR3 spans 14 residues. Trimming cost V 3 bases and J 5 bases, with 13 bases left between them.

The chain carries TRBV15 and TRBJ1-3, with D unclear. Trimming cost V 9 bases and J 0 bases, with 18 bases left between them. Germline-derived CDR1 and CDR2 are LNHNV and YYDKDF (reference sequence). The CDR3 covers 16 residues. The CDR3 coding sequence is TGTGCCACAGGGTTGGGCGGACCTGACTCTGGAAACACCATATATTTT. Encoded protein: CATGLGGPDSGNTIYF. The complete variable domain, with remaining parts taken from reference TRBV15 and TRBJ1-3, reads DAMVIQNPRYQVTQFGKPVTLSCSQTLNHNVMYWYQQKSSQAPKLLFHYYDKDFNNEADTPDNFQSRRPNTSFCFLDIRSPGLGDTAMYLCATGLGGPDSGNTIYFGEGSWLTVV.

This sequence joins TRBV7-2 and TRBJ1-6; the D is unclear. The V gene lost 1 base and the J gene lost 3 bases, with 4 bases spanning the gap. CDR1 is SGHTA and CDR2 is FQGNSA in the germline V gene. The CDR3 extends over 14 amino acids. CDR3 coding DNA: TGTGCCAGCAGCTTAGGGGGCTATAATTCACCCCTCCACTTT. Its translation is CASSLGGYNSPLHF.

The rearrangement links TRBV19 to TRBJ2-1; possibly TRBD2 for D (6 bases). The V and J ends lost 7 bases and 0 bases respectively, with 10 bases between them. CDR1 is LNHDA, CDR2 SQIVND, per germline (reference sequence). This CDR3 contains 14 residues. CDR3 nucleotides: TGTGCCAGTACTGCTAGCGCCTCCTACAATGAGCAGTTCTTC. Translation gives CASTASASYNEQFF.

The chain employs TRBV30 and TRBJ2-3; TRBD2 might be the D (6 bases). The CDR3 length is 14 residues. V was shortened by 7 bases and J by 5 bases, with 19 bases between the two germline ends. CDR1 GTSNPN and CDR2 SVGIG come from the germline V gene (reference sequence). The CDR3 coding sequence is TGTGCCTCCAACCGGGGAGGTGGTCGAGATACGCAGTATTTT. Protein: CASNRGGGRDTQYF.

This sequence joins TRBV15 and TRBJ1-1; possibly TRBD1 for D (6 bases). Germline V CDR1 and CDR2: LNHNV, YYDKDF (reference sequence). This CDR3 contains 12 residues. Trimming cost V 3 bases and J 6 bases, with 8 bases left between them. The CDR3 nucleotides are TGTGCCACCAGCAGCTACAGGGCTGAAGCTTTCTTT. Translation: CATSSYRAEAFF.

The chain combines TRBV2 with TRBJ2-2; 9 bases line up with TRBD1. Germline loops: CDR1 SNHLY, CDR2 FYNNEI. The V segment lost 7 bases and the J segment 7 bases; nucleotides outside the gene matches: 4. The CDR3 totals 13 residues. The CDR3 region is CASTGQGFGELFF. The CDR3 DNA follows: TGTGCCAGCACGGGACAGGGTTTCGGGGAGCTGTTTTTT. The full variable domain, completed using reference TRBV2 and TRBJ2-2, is EPEVTQTPSHQVTQMGQEVILRCVPISNHLYFYWYRQILGQKVEFLVSFYNNEISEKSEIFDDQFSVERPDGSNFTLKIRSTKLEDSAMYFCASTGQGFGELFFGEGSRLTVL.

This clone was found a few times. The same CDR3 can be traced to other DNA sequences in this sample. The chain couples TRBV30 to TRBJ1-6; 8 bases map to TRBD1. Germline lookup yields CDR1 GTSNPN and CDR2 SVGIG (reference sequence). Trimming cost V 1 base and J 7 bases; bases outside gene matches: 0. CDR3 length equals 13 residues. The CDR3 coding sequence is TGTGCCTGGAGTGGACAGGGGAATTCACCCCTCCACTTT. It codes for CAWSGQGNSPLHF.

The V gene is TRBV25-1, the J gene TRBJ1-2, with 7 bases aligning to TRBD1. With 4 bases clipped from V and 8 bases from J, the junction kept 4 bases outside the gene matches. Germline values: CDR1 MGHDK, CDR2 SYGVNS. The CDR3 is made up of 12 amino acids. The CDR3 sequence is CASSATGVGYTF. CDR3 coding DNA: TGTGCCAGCAGTGCTACAGGGGTGGGCTACACCTTC.

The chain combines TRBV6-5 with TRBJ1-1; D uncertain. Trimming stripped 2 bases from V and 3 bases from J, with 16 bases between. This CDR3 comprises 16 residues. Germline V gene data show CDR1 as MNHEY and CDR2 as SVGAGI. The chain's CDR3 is CASSYTSDLRDTEAFF. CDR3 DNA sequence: TGTGCCAGCAGTTACACCTCGGACCTTCGGGACACTGAAGCTTTCTTT.